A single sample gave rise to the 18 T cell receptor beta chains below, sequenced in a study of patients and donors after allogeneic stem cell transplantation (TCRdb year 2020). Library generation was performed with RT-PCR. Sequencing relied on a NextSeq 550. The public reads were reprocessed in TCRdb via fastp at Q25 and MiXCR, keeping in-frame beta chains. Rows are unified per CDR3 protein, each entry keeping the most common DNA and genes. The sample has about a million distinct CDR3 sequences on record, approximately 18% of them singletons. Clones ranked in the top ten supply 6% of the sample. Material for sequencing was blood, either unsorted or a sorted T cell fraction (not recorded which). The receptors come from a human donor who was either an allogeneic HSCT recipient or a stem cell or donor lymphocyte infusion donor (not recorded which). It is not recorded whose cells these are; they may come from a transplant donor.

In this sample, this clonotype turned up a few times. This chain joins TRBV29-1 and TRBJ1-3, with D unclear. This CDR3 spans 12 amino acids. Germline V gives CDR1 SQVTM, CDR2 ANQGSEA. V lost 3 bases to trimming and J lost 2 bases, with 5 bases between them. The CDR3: CSVDGTGNTIYF. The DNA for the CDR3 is TGCAGCGTTGACGGCACTGGAAACACCATATATTTT.

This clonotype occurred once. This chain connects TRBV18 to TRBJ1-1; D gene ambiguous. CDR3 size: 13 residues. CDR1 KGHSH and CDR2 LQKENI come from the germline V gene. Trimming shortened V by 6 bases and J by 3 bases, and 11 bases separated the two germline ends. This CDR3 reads CASSRNQDTEAFF. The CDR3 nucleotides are TGTGCCAGCTCGCGAAACCAGGACACTGAAGCTTTCTTT.

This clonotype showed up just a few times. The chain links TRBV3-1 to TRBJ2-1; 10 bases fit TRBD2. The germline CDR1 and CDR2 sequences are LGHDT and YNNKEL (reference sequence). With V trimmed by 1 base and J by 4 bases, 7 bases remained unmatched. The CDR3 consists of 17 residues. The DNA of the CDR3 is TGTGCCAGCAGCCAAGCGCCTAGCGGGAGAAAATACAATGAGCAGTTCTTC. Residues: CASSQAPSGRKYNEQFF.

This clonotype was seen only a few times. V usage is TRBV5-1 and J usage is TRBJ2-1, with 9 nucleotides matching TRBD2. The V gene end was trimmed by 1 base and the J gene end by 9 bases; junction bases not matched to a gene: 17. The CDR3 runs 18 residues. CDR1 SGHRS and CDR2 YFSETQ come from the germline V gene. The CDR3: CASSLTGLAGLSGGEQFF. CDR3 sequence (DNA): TGCGCCAGCAGCTTGACCGGCCTAGCGGGGCTATCTGGCGGTGAGCAGTTCTTC.

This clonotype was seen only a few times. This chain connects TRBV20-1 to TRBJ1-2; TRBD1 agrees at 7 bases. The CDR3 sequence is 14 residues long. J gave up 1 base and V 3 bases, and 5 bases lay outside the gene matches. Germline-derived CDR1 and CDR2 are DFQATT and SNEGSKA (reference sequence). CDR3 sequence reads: CSARRQGINYGYTF. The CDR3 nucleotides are TGCAGTGCTAGGCGACAGGGAATTAACTATGGCTACACCTTC.

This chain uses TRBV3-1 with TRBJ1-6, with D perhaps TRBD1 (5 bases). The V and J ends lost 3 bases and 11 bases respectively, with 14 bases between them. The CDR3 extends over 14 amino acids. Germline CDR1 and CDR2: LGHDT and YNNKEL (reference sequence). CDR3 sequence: CASSHGAAQAPLHF. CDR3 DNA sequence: TGTGCCAGCAGCCACGGGGCTGCTCAGGCACCCCTCCACTTT.

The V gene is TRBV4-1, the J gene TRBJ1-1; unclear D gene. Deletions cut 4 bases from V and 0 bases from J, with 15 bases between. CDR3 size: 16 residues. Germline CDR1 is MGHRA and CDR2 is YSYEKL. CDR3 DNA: TGCGCCAGCAGCCCAGACCTGGCATCCTTGAACACTGAAGCTTTCTTT. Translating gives CASSPDLASLNTEAFF.

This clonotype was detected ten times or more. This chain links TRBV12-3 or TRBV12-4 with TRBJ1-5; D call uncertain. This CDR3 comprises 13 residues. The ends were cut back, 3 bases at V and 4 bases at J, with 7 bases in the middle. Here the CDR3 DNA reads TGTGCCAGCAGTTTCTGGCAGAATCAGCCCCAGCATTTT. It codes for CASSFWQNQPQHF.

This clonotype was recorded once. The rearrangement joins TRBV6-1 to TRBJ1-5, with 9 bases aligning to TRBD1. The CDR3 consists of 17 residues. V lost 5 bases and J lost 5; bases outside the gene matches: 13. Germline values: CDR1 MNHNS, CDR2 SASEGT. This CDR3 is CASSPQPGQGLYQPQHF. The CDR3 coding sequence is TGTGCCAGCAGTCCGCAGCCGGGACAGGGACTTTATCAGCCCCAGCATTTT.

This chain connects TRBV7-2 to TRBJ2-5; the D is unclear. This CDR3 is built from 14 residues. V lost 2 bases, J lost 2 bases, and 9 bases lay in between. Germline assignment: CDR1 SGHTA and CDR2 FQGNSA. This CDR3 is CASSLHRQQETQYF. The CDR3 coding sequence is TGTGCCAGCAGCTTACATCGGCAGCAAGAGACCCAGTACTTC.

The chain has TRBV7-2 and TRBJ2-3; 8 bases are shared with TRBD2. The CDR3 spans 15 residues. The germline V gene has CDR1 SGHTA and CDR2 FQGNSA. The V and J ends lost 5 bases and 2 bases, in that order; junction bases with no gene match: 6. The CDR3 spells CASSDYSGITDTQYF. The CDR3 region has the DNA TGTGCCAGCAGCGACTATAGCGGGATCACAGATACGCAGTATTTT.

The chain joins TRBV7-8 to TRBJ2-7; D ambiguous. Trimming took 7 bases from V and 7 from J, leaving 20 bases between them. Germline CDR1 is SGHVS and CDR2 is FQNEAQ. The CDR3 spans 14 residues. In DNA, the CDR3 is TGTGCCAGCACCCCTAGGCTGAGCCTACAGGAGCAGTACTTC. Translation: CASTPRLSLQEQYF.

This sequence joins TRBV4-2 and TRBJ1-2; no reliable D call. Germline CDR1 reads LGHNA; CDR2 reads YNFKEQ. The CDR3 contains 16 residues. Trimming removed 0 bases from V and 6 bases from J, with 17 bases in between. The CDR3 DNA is TGTGCCAGCAGCCAAGATGCGACCGCATGGGCCGATGGCTACACCTTC. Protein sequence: CASSQDATAWADGYTF.

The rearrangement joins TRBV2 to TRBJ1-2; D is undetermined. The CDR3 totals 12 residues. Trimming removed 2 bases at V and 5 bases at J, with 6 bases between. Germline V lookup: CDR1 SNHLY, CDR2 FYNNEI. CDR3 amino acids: CASSESYYGYTF. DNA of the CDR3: TGTGCCAGCAGTGAAAGTTATTATGGCTACACCTTC.

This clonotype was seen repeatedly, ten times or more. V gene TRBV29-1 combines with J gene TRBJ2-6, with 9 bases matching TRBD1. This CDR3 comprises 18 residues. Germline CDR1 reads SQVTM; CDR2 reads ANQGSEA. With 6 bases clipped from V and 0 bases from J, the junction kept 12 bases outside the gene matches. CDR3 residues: CSVVGQGPSFSGANVLTF. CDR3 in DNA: TGCAGCGTCGTTGGACAGGGGCCATCCTTCTCTGGGGCCAACGTCCTGACTTTC.

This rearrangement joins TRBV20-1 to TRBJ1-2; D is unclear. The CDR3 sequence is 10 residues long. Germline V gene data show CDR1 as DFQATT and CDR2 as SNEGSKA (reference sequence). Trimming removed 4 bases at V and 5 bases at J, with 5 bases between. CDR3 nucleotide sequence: TGCAGTGCTACCCTATATGGCTACACCTTC. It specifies CSATLYGYTF.

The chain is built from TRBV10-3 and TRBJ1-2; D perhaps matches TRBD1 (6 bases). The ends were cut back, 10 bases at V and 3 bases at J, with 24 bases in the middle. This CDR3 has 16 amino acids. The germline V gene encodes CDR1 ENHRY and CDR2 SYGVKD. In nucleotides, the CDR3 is TGTGCCACAACCAGCGGGACCGGACAGAAGGACTATGGCTACACCTTC. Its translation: CATTSGTGQKDYGYTF.

In nucleotides, the CDR3 is TGTGCCAGCAGTTTAGTGGGAGAGGCAGATACGCAGTATTTT. It translates to CASSLVGEADTQYF. The chain couples TRBV12-3 or TRBV12-4 to TRBJ2-3, with D perhaps TRBD2 (5 bases). With 1 base removed from V and 4 bases from J, the gap between germline ends came to 9 bases. The CDR3 covers 14 residues.